These T cell receptor beta chains were read from a single sample in a study of blood T cell repertoires in COVID-19. The protocol was immunoSEQ multiplex PCR, while the TCRdb copy is restricted to in-frame clones and leaves out a portion. The sample records 400,000 to 450,000 clones, approximately 91% being singletons. Sequencing used peripheral blood. These receptors were collected from a woman aged 40 to 50 with COVID-19, enrolled during active disease. Each CDR3 is given without its conserved first and last residue. Fields, in order: CDR3 protein, V gene, J gene.

ASSQDRTFFEKLF	TRBV4-2	TRBJ1-4
ASSLAAGASGGTYEQY	TRBV7-9	TRBJ2-7
ASSQATSGYYNEQF	TRBV14	TRBJ2-1
AWDRGHYGYT	TRBV30	TRBJ1-2
ASSLLDRIGSYNEQF	TRBV7-9	TRBJ2-1
ASSPGGQVNEQY	TRBV28	TRBJ2-7
ASSLAQSWSGGPSGELF	TRBV7-2	TRBJ2-2
ASSFDRATTNEKLF	TRBV28	TRBJ1-4
ASSLNSGTPYEQY	TRBV7-3	TRBJ2-7
ASSSGGSSEAF	TRBV12-3/TRBV12-4	TRBJ1-1
ASSPTGGGTYGYT	TRBV18	TRBJ1-2
ASSFRKGELF	TRBV6-5	TRBJ1-4
AISESGAPRLFGNTIY	TRBV10-3	TRBJ1-3
ASSSPDRGQETQY	TRBV27	TRBJ2-5
AISGEDPYEQY	TRBV10-3	TRBJ2-7
ASSFPRDSLNTEAF	TRBV7-2	TRBJ1-1
ASSMDGPSGSAYNEQF	TRBV19	TRBJ2-1
ASSLRQGGYNEQF	TRBV27	TRBJ2-1
ASRALAKNIQY	TRBV6-5	TRBJ2-4
ASSTGPRGGQPQH	TRBV19	TRBJ1-5
ASSYWAGSGNTIY	TRBV6-5	TRBJ1-3
ASSTSPGYTEAF	TRBV27	TRBJ1-1
ATSAGTSLDEQF	TRBV19	TRBJ2-1
ASSSPSGTQETQY	TRBV5-1	TRBJ2-5
ASSYLPGEDEAF	TRBV6-5	TRBJ1-1
ASSQTGQGISEAF	TRBV3-1/TRBV3-2	TRBJ1-1
ASSQVSRRQETQY	TRBV4-2	TRBJ2-5
ASSGTGENEKLF	TRBV28	TRBJ1-4
AHGGQANNSPLH	TRBV28	TRBJ1-6
ATSRDKQARNEKLF	TRBV15	TRBJ1-4
ASSLDRGGNEQF	TRBV11-2	TRBJ2-1
ASSPRFVNTEAF	TRBV9	TRBJ1-1
ASSPLASTDTQY	TRBV3-1/TRBV3-2	TRBJ2-3
ASRGRQGPNEKLF	TRBV6-5	TRBJ1-4
ASSYATRSVPSEAF	TRBV6-5	TRBJ1-1
ASSQESVYNEQF	TRBV14	TRBJ2-1
ASSLLTGEQY	TRBV7-2	TRBJ2-7
ASSYGDAWETEAF	TRBV6-2/TRBV6-3	TRBJ1-1
ASSPGQYNEQF	TRBV18	TRBJ2-1
ASSSSGQGASSGNTIY	TRBV5-1	TRBJ1-3
ASSGWTSGSDEQY	TRBV6-2/TRBV6-3	TRBJ2-7
ASSPDRQGLNQPQH	TRBV18	TRBJ1-5
ASSSLYNSPLH	TRBV27	TRBJ1-6